This T cell receptor beta chain was observed in a study of cytomegalovirus exposure and HLA in healthy donors. Germline CDR1 is SGHDT and CDR2 is YYEEEE. This CDR3 is built from 12 residues. Trimming removed 5 bases from V and 9 bases from J, with 12 bases in between. PCR employed 60 Vbeta and 13 Jbeta primers. The protocol was immunoSEQ multiplex PCR, while the TCRdb copy is restricted to in-frame clones and leaves out a portion. The table includes under 250,000 clones, 81% detected once. The V and J genes are TRBV5-6 and TRBJ2-1; TRBD1 might be the D (6 bases). The sample taken for sequencing was PBMCs. The sequence was collected from a woman in her sixties or seventies in good health and CMV-seropositive. This CDR3 reads CASSWTDSEQFF. The CDR3 bases are TGTGCCAGCAGTTGGACAGACAGTGAGCAGTTCTTC.